This T cell receptor (beta chain) was sequenced for a study of blood T cell repertoires in COVID-19. Study at large: Both acute and convalescent COVID-19 samples were obtained from the United States, Italy and Spain. The analysed material was cDNA or gDNA that came from T cells, B-cell-depleted T cells, or PBMCs.

Per the study methods: Reference gene primer amplification gave nucleated cell count estimates. Data came from immunoSEQ multiplex PCR; TCRdb stores just in-frame clones and leaves some out. D and trimming were read from the DNA, whereas the V and J calls and clone size are those reported in that table. The sample gives approximately 120,000 clones, over 70% of which show up once; 3.8% is in the top ten. The source is a woman between 45 and 65 years old with acute or convalescent COVID-19. Sequencing was done on a sample of peripheral blood.

The CDR3 here is CASRGGTSGKSSYEQYF. Here the CDR3 DNA reads TGTGCCAGCAGAGGTGGGACTAGCGGGAAGAGCTCCTACGAGCAGTACTTC. This chain links TRBV7-9 with TRBJ2-7, with TRBD2 matching over 13 bases. This CDR3 contains 17 residues. From germline, CDR1 is SEHNR and CDR2 FQNEAQ (reference sequence). The ends lost 6 bases at V and 0 bases at J; junction bases unmatched: 8.